This passage covers 18 T cell receptor beta chains from one sample sequenced in a study of blood T cell repertoires in COVID-19. Profiled with immunoSEQ multiplex PCR; TCRdb holds only in-frame clones, not every one. The table has roughly 180,000 clones, 85% to 90% seen once. The sample was peripheral blood. The receptors were sampled from a woman aged 55-70 years with acute or convalescent COVID-19.

This clone has just a few counts. The chain uses TRBV29-1 and TRBJ1-2; 10 bases agree with TRBD1. V lost 2 bases and J lost 8; bases outside the gene matches: 5. This CDR3 has 13 amino acids. Germline V gene sequence: CDR1 SQVTM, CDR2 ANQGSEA. CDR3 amino acids: CSVEPGTGAGYTF. The DNA for the CDR3 is TGCAGCGTTGAACCTGGGACAGGGGCCGGCTACACCTTC.

This chain joins TRBV23-1 and TRBJ2-7, with 7 bases that match TRBD1. TRBV23-1 is labeled an ORF, and its function is uncertain. V shed 6 bases and J 3 bases; nucleotides not matched to a gene: 11. This CDR3 has 15 residues. The DNA of the CDR3 is TGCGCCAGCAGACACGACAGGGAAGTACGCTACGAGCAGTACGTC. Protein: CASRHDREVRYEQYV.

This chain connects TRBV5-1 to TRBJ2-5; TRBD2 might be the D (6 bases). The V end was cut by 4 bases, the J end by 2 bases, with 15 bases between. Germline values: CDR1 SGHRS, CDR2 YFSETQ. The CDR3 sequence is 15 residues long. As DNA, the CDR3 is TGCGCCAGCAGCAGAAACATCGGACTACAAGAGACCCAGTACTTC. It yields the protein CASSRNIGLQETQYF.

This chain joins TRBV6-6 and TRBJ1-5, with 10 bases matching TRBD1. The trim removed 3 bases at V and 7 bases at J, leaving 6 bases unmatched. The CDR3 contains 15 residues. Germline V CDR1 and CDR2: MNHNY, SVGAGI (reference sequence). CDR3 protein: CASSYYGTGDQPQHF. The CDR3 nucleotides are TGTGCCAGCAGTTATTACGGGACAGGGGACCAGCCCCAGCATTTT.

This chain links TRBV10-3 with TRBJ1-2; D gene unclear. Per germline, CDR1 ENHRY and CDR2 SYGVKD. Trimming cost V 2 bases and J 4 bases, with 11 bases left between them. The CDR3 extends over 14 amino acids. The CDR3: CAISEGGLGYGYTF. The CDR3 nucleotides read TGTGCCATCAGTGAGGGAGGGTTGGGCTATGGCTACACCTTC.

The chain has TRBV3-1 (or the pseudogene TRBV3-2) and TRBJ1-5, with 9 bases fitting TRBD1. Germline values: CDR1 LGHDT, CDR2 YNNKEL (reference sequence). V trimming: 1 base; J trimming: 7 bases; junction bases outside the gene matches: 8. CDR3 length: 16 amino acids. The CDR3 region is CASSQGSGTGKQPQHF. In DNA, the CDR3 is TGTGCCAGCAGCCAAGGATCAGGGACAGGGAAGCAGCCCCAGCATTTT.

The J gene is TRBJ1-2, the V gene TRBV7-8; D gene unclear. Trimming stripped 5 bases from V and 7 bases from J, with 11 bases between. Germline V gene lookup returns CDR1 SGHVS and CDR2 FQNEAQ. The CDR3 extends over 12 amino acids. The DNA for the CDR3 is TGTGCCAGCAGCCCCGAGACTGCTGGCTACACCTTC. Amino acids: CASSPETAGYTF. Drawing the rest from reference TRBV7-8 and TRBJ1-2, the complete variable domain is GAGVSQSPRYKVAKRGQDVALRCDPISGHVSLFWYQQALGQGPEFLTYFQNEAQLDKSGLPSDRFFAERPEGSVSTLKIQRTQQEDSAVYLCASSPETAGYTFGSGTRLTVV.

This sequence joins TRBV2 and TRBJ2-1; TRBD2 agrees at 10 bases. Germline CDR1 and CDR2: SNHLY and FYNNEI. This CDR3 comprises 15 residues. V dropped 5 bases and J dropped 1; count of bases not matched to a gene: 2. Here the CDR3 reads CASSLAGASYNEQFF. CDR3 DNA: TGTGCCAGCAGTCTAGCGGGAGCGTCCTACAATGAGCAGTTCTTC.

The V and J genes are TRBV7-3 and TRBJ2-1, with D maybe TRBD1 (5 bases). Germline values: CDR1 SGHTA, CDR2 FQGTGA. Trimming removed 6 bases from V and 8 bases from J, with 14 bases in between. The CDR3 covers 13 residues. The CDR3 region has the DNA TGTGCCAGCAGTCGGACACCCTCGGATGAGCAGTTCTTC. Its protein is CASSRTPSDEQFF.

The rearrangement joins TRBV3-1 (or the pseudogene TRBV3-2) to TRBJ2-3, with 7 bases aligning to TRBD2. Germline V gene data show CDR1 as LGHDT and CDR2 as YNNKEL (reference sequence). V shed 3 bases, J shed 2 bases, and the junction held 5 bases outside the gene matches. The CDR3 spans 15 residues. This CDR3 reads CASSQGLHPTDTQYF. CDR3 nucleotides: TGTGCCAGCAGCCAGGGACTACACCCCACAGATACGCAGTATTTT.

The V and J genes are TRBV28 and TRBJ2-7; 10 bases line up with TRBD2. The length of the CDR3 is 17 residues. CDR1 MDHEN and CDR2 SYDVKM come from the germline V gene. After removal of 6 bases from V and 2 bases from J, the junction contained 13 bases not matched to a gene. This chain's CDR3 is CASRSPAGGPQAYEQYF. The CDR3 DNA reads as TGTGCCAGCAGATCCCCAGCGGGAGGGCCTCAAGCCTACGAGCAGTACTTC.

The V gene is TRBV4-1, the J gene TRBJ2-3; possibly TRBD1 for D (6 bases). The length of the CDR3 is 15 residues. V lost 3 bases to trimming and J lost 4 bases, with 14 bases between them. Per the germline V gene, CDR1 is MGHRA and CDR2 is YSYEKL. This chain's CDR3 is CASSQGADSADTQYF. CDR3 nucleotides: TGCGCCAGCAGCCAGGGGGCGGACAGCGCAGATACGCAGTATTTT.

The chain recombines TRBV7-9 with TRBJ1-6, with a possible D match to TRBD1 (5 bases). V was clipped by 5 bases and J by 8 bases, with 16 bases between them. The CDR3 is 15 amino acids. CDR1 is SEHNR and CDR2 is FQNEAQ in the germline V gene (reference sequence). CDR3 protein: CASSTGGNGYSPLHF. In nucleotides, the CDR3 is TGTGCCAGCAGCACCGGGGGGAACGGTTATTCACCCCTCCACTTT.

J is TRBJ1-4 and V is TRBV11-2; D uncertain. The CDR3 consists of 15 residues. V dropped 5 bases and J dropped 3 bases, with 13 bases sitting between them. Germline V gene lookup returns CDR1 SGHAT and CDR2 FQNNGV. For the CDR3, the DNA is TGTGCCAGCAGCCAGTCGGGGAGTCCTAATGAAAAACTGTTTTTT. Translated: CASSQSGSPNEKLFF.

Concerning this clone: Relative to the germline gene, one junction end is altered; a read error may explain this. V gene TRBV2 combines with J gene TRBJ2-1; possible D gene TRBD2, 6 bases. Germline assignment: CDR1 SNHLY and CDR2 FYNNEI. CDR3 length: 11 amino acids. CDR3 DNA: TGTGCCAGCAGGGGCGGGGAGGAGCCGTTCTTC. Translating it yields CASRGGEEPFF.

J is TRBJ2-1 and V is TRBV6-6; 10 bases map to TRBD2. The CDR3 extends over 15 amino acids. Germline V CDR1 and CDR2: MNHNY, SVGAGI (reference sequence). With V trimmed by 6 bases and J by 6 bases, 8 bases remained unmatched. The DNA of the CDR3 is TGTGCCAGCAGCAGTTCTAGCGGGAGTACCAATGAGCAGTTCTTC. It is translated as CASSSSSGSTNEQFF.

The chain is built from TRBV5-1 and TRBJ1-2; 8 bases match TRBD1. The V gene's germline CDR1 is SGHRS and CDR2 YFSETQ. This CDR3 has 14 amino acids. The V gene end was trimmed by 4 bases and the J gene end by 5 bases; junction bases not matched to a gene: 7. The DNA of the CDR3 is TGCGCCAGCAGCAACCAGGGGGCGCGATATGGCTACACCTTC. This codes for CASSNQGARYGYTF.

The chain employs TRBV7-2 and TRBJ1-1; perhaps TRBD1 as D (5 bases). The CDR3 consists of 14 residues. The ends were cut back, 1 base at V and 6 bases at J, with 12 bases in the middle. The V gene's germline CDR1 is SGHTA and CDR2 FQGNSA. The CDR3 here is CASSLGYGGSEAFF. DNA for the CDR3: TGTGCCAGCAGCTTAGGCTACGGGGGATCTGAAGCTTTCTTT.